These 12 T cell receptor beta chains share one sample of origin, sequenced in a study of blood T cell repertoires in COVID-19. Profiled with immunoSEQ multiplex PCR; TCRdb holds only in-frame clones, not every one. The sample lists approximately 500,000 clones; 70% to 90% were seen once. The source material was peripheral blood. The receptors shown here come from a woman in her 50s with COVID-19, enrolled during active disease.

In this sample, this clone turned up a few times. J is TRBJ2-3 and V is TRBV2; 10 bases match TRBD2. This CDR3 is 15 amino acids long. Per germline, CDR1 SNHLY and CDR2 FYNNEI. V trimming: 7 bases; J trimming: 0 bases; junction bases outside the gene matches: 4. This chain's CDR3 is CASNLLAGSTDTQYF. The CDR3 DNA follows: TGTGCCAGCAATCTACTAGCGGGAAGCACAGATACGCAGTATTTT.

The chain employs TRBV5-4 and TRBJ1-2; 12 bases map to TRBD1. The V segment lost 3 bases and the J segment 4 bases; nucleotides outside the gene matches: 4. The germline gives CDR1 SGHNT, CDR2 YYREEE (reference sequence). The CDR3 sequence is 15 residues long. Written as DNA, the CDR3 is TGTGCCAGCAGCTCGGGACAGGGGGCATTCTATGGCTACACCTTC. This translates into CASSSGQGAFYGYTF.

The V call is TRBV12-5, the J call TRBJ2-7; TRBD1 matches 10 bases. V lost 4 bases, J lost 0 bases, and 3 bases stayed unmatched. Looked up from germline, CDR1 is LGHNT and CDR2 is FRNRAP. The CDR3 is made up of 15 amino acids. As DNA, the CDR3 is TGTGCTAGTGGTTCCCGGACAGGGGGCTCCTACGAGCAGTACTTC. This codes for CASGSRTGGSYEQYF. Variable domain in full (rest from reference TRBV12-5 and TRBJ2-7): DARVTQTPRHKVTEMGQEVTMRCQPILGHNTVFWYRQTMMQGLELLAYFRNRAPLDDSGMPKDRFSAEMPDATLATLKIQPSEPRDSAVYFCASGSRTGGSYEQYFGPGTRLTVT.

This clone was detected only once. The V gene is TRBV5-1, the J gene TRBJ2-2; 8 bases agree with TRBD2. The germline CDR1 and CDR2 sequences are SGHRS and YFSETQ. The J segment lost 4 bases and the V segment lost 4 bases, leaving 6 bases of the junction unmatched. The CDR3 extends over 15 amino acids. In DNA form, the CDR3 reads TGCGCCAGCAGCGATAATAGCGGGGCCACCGGGGAGCTGTTTTTT. Amino acids: CASSDNSGATGELFF.

CDR3 sequence reads: CASSATGGAQRVGYTF. In DNA, the CDR3 is TGCGCCAGCAGCGCGACAGGGGGCGCCCAAAGGGTTGGCTACACCTTC. This sequence joins TRBV5-1 and TRBJ1-2, with 10 nucleotides matching TRBD1. Trimming cost V 4 bases and J 7 bases; bases outside gene matches: 13. The CDR3 runs 16 residues. CDR1 SGHRS and CDR2 YFSETQ come from the germline V gene. Full variable domain (outside the CDR3, taken from reference TRBV5-1 and TRBJ1-2): KAGVTQTPRYLIKTRGQQVTLSCSPISGHRSVSWYQQTPGQGLQFLFEYFSETQRNKGNFPGRFSGRQFSNSRSEMNVSTLELGDSALYLCASSATGGAQRVGYTFGSGTRLTVV.

The chain couples TRBV10-2 to TRBJ1-6; TRBD1 agrees at 8 bases. Germline lookup yields CDR1 WSHSY and CDR2 SAAADI. This CDR3 spans 13 amino acids. With 6 bases clipped from V and 8 bases from J, the junction kept 3 bases outside the gene matches. CDR3 amino acids: CASRGQGDSPLHF. As DNA, the CDR3 is TGCGCCAGCAGAGGACAGGGTGATTCACCCCTCCACTTT.

This clone was seen once. This rearrangement joins TRBV19 to TRBJ2-1; the match to TRBD1 covers 8 bases. V shed 5 bases, J shed 2 bases, and the junction held 8 bases outside the gene matches. The germline gives CDR1 LNHDA, CDR2 SQIVND (reference sequence). This CDR3 comprises 16 residues. This CDR3 reads CASSPLTGEAYNEQFF. The DNA of the CDR3 is TGTGCCAGTAGTCCACTGACAGGGGAAGCCTACAATGAGCAGTTCTTC.

This chain joins TRBV5-1 and TRBJ2-5; D may be TRBD2 (7 bases). Trimming took 3 bases from V and 7 from J, leaving 13 bases between them. CDR1 SGHRS and CDR2 YFSETQ come from the germline V gene. CDR3 size: 13 residues. The CDR3 DNA reads as TGCGCCAGCAGCTCCCAAGGGGGGGGGACCCAGTACTTC. Its protein product is CASSSQGGGTQYF.

V gene TRBV27 combines with J gene TRBJ1-2, with D perhaps matching TRBD1 (6 bases). CDR1 is MNHEY and CDR2 is SMNVEV in the germline V gene (reference sequence). V dropped 2 bases and J dropped 2 bases, with 6 bases sitting between them. The CDR3 sequence is 13 residues long. The chain's CDR3 is CASSLGQNYGYTF. The CDR3, as DNA: TGTGCCAGCAGTTTAGGACAGAACTATGGCTACACCTTC.

This chain uses TRBV2 with TRBJ1-3; D unresolved. The CDR3 has 15 amino acids. The germline V gene encodes CDR1 SNHLY and CDR2 FYNNEI. Between the trimmed V and J ends, which lost 0 bases and 4 bases, there was a span of 10 bases. This chain's CDR3 is CASSEAESFGNTIYF. CDR3 DNA: TGTGCCAGCAGTGAAGCAGAGAGTTTCGGAAACACCATATATTTT. Supplemented by reference TRBV2 and TRBJ1-3, the full variable domain reads EPEVTQTPSHQVTQMGQEVILRCVPISNHLYFYWYRQILGQKVEFLVSFYNNEISEKSEIFDDQFSVERPDGSNFTLKIRSTKLEDSAMYFCASSEAESFGNTIYFGEGSWLTVV.

V is TRBV7-3 and J is TRBJ2-7; TRBD1 matches 10 bases. V shed 4 bases, J shed 3 bases, and the junction held 0 bases outside the gene matches. Per germline, CDR1 SGHTA and CDR2 FQGTGA. CDR3 length equals 13 residues. CDR3 sequence reads: CASSWDRGYEQYF. CDR3 bases: TGTGCCAGCAGCTGGGACAGGGGCTACGAGCAGTACTTC.

In this sample, this clone turned up once. The same CDR3 can be traced to other DNA sequences in this sample. CDR3 residues: CASSLAGQRTEAFF. CDR3 DNA: TGCGCCAGCAGCTTGGCAGGACAGCGAACTGAAGCTTTCTTT. J is TRBJ1-1 and V is TRBV5-1; TRBD1 is a possible D gene (6 bases). CDR1 SGHRS and CDR2 YFSETQ come from the germline V gene. The germline V and J ends were trimmed by 0 bases and 5 bases, with 11 bases remaining between them. The CDR3 loop spans 14 amino acids.